This passage covers 19 T cell receptor beta chains from one sample sequenced in a study of blood T cell repertoires in COVID-19. Generated by immunoSEQ multiplex PCR, the TCRdb table keeps only in-frame clones and is missing some. The sample holds roughly 58,000 clones, about 70% seen once. What was sequenced was peripheral blood. Receptor source: a man in his forties or fifties with active or convalescent COVID-19.

The V and J genes are TRBV12-3 or TRBV12-4 and TRBJ2-1; D call uncertain. V was trimmed by 6 bases and J by 7 bases, leaving 7 bases between them. The CDR3 loop spans 11 amino acids. CDR3 amino acids: CASSQNNEQFF. CDR3 sequence (DNA): TGTGCCAGCAGCCAGAATAATGAGCAGTTCTTC.

V usage is TRBV3-1 (or the pseudogene TRBV3-2) and J usage is TRBJ1-1; D unclear. CDR1 is LGHDT and CDR2 is YNNKEL in the germline V gene (reference sequence). The ends were cut back, 2 bases at V and 11 bases at J, with 15 bases in the middle. CDR3 length: 13 amino acids. The DNA for the CDR3 is TGTGCCAGCAGCCAAACGGGTAAAATGTGGGCTTTCTTT. Translation: CASSQTGKMWAFF.

The count of this clone is one. The chain links TRBV2 to TRBJ2-2; D perhaps matches TRBD2 (6 bases). The length of the CDR3 is 14 residues. Germline values: CDR1 SNHLY, CDR2 FYNNEI. V lost 7 bases, J lost 5 bases, and 14 bases lay in between. The CDR3 DNA sequence: TGTGCCAGCATGGGGATTGCGGGGACCGGGGAGCTGTTTTTT. Translating it yields CASMGIAGTGELFF. Using reference TRBV2 and TRBJ2-2 for the parts outside the CDR3, the full variable domain is EPEVTQTPSHQVTQMGQEVILRCVPISNHLYFYWYRQILGQKVEFLVSFYNNEISEKSEIFDDQFSVERPDGSNFTLKIRSTKLEDSAMYFCASMGIAGTGELFFGEGSRLTVL.

This clone was picked up one time. The V and J genes are TRBV18 and TRBJ1-1; maybe TRBD1 (5 bases). The CDR3 totals 16 residues. V was trimmed by 0 bases and J by 4 bases, leaving 15 bases between them. CDR1 and CDR2 (germline): KGHSH, LQKENI. The CDR3 DNA is TGTGCCAGCTCACCACCTTTCGGGGGGGGATCCACTGAAGCTTTCTTT. It is translated as CASSPPFGGGSTEAFF.

This clone showed up just a few times. The genes are TRBV7-9 and TRBJ2-7; 8 bases fit TRBD1. Germline V lookup: CDR1 SEHNR, CDR2 FQNEAQ (reference sequence). V shed 5 bases, J shed 6 bases, and the junction held 15 bases outside the gene matches. This CDR3 is 16 amino acids long. The CDR3 DNA reads TGTGCCAGCAGCCCCTATGGTCACAGGGGGGACACCGAGCAGTACTTC. Translation gives CASSPYGHRGDTEQYF.

This sequence joins TRBV3-1 (or the pseudogene TRBV3-2) and TRBJ2-2; 9 positions match TRBD1. V lost 1 base, J lost 3 bases, and 0 bases stayed unmatched. The CDR3 extends over 15 amino acids. Germline V gene data show CDR1 as LGHDT and CDR2 as YNNKEL (reference sequence). The CDR3, as DNA: TGTGCCAGCAGCCAAGGGGACAGGGACACCGGGGAGCTGTTTTTT. Translation gives CASSQGDRDTGELFF.

The chain couples TRBV4-2 to TRBJ2-7, with 10 nucleotides matching TRBD2. After removal of 6 bases from V and 5 bases from J, the junction contained 16 bases not matched to a gene. Germline CDR1 is LGHNA and CDR2 is YNFKEQ. This CDR3 is built from 17 residues. DNA of the CDR3: TGTGCCAGCAGACGTAACCCGTCTGGACTAGCGGCGAACGAGCAGTACTTC. It is translated as CASRRNPSGLAANEQYF.

This clone was seen more than once but under ten times. The chain combines TRBV30 with TRBJ2-2; 10 bases line up with TRBD1. J lost 2 bases, V lost 8 bases, and 11 bases had no gene match. Germline assignment: CDR1 GTSNPN and CDR2 SVGIG (reference sequence). The CDR3 spans 16 residues. The CDR3 sequence is CALRDRGFFNTGELFF. CDR3 in DNA: TGTGCCCTGCGGGACAGGGGTTTTTTCAACACCGGGGAGCTGTTTTTT.

The chain joins TRBV6-5 to TRBJ1-1, with a tentative D call TRBD1 (5 bases). There are 13 residues in the CDR3. Germline CDR1 is MNHEY and CDR2 is SVGAGI. V lost 5 bases, J lost 6 bases, and 13 bases lay in between. This CDR3 reads CASSKRGSPEAFF. The CDR3 bases are TGTGCCAGCAGTAAAAGGGGATCTCCTGAAGCTTTCTTT.

The chain combines TRBV12-3 or TRBV12-4 with TRBJ1-4, with TRBD1 identical over 11 bases. The J segment lost 10 bases and the V segment lost 8 bases, leaving 0 bases of the junction unmatched. The CDR3 totals 11 residues. In DNA form, the CDR3 reads TGTGCCAGCGGGACAGGGGGAAAACTGTTTTTT. This codes for CASGTGGKLFF.

This clone was observed once. The chain has TRBV9 and TRBJ2-7; D possibly corresponds to TRBD1 (6 bases). The germline gives CDR1 SGDLS, CDR2 YYNGEE. The CDR3 extends over 12 amino acids. Trimming pared 3 bases from V and 3 bases from J, leaving 7 bases between. The chain's CDR3 is CASSGGRYEQYF. DNA for the CDR3: TGTGCCAGCAGCGGGGGGCGCTACGAGCAGTACTTC.

The rearrangement uses TRBV12-3 or TRBV12-4 and TRBJ1-1, with D unresolved. V lost 3 bases and J lost 5, with 10 bases in between. This CDR3 has 13 residues. The CDR3 is CASSFYEGTEAFF. As DNA, the CDR3 is TGTGCCAGCAGTTTTTATGAGGGTACTGAAGCTTTCTTT.

Sample share makes this clone medium-sized. This chain uses TRBV11-3 with TRBJ2-7; TRBD2 matches 8 bases. Germline CDR1 is SGHNT and CDR2 is YENEEA. With V trimmed by 5 bases and J by 5 bases, 8 bases remained unmatched. The CDR3 is 14 residues long. For the CDR3, the DNA is TGTGCCAGCAGCCGAGGGACTAGTACCCACGAGCAGTACTTC. Encoded protein: CASSRGTSTHEQYF.

This chain uses TRBV4-2 with TRBJ1-5; possible D gene TRBD1, 5 bases. Trimming cost V 3 bases and J 9 bases, with 6 bases left between them. This CDR3 region has 11 residues. CDR1 and CDR2 (germline): LGHNA, YNFKEQ. The DNA for the CDR3 is TGTGCCAGCAGCCAGGGGGGGCCCCAGCATTTT. This translates into CASSQGGPQHF.

This clone was detected only once. The rearrangement uses TRBV11-3 and TRBJ2-1; TRBD1 aligns across 9 bases. Germline V gene sequence: CDR1 SGHNT, CDR2 YENEEA. Trimming took 5 bases from V and 10 from J; bases not matched to a gene: 15. The CDR3 totals 16 residues. The CDR3 spells CASSPASGQGFGEQFF. The CDR3 region has the DNA TGTGCCAGCAGCCCCGCCTCGGGACAGGGCTTTGGGGAGCAGTTCTTC.

The rearrangement uses TRBV3-1 (or the pseudogene TRBV3-2) and TRBJ2-7; a weak D match, TRBD1 (6 bases). This CDR3 contains 16 residues. Per germline, CDR1 LGHDT and CDR2 YNNKEL (reference sequence). Trimming left V 3 bases short and J 0 bases short, with 15 bases between. The CDR3 loop is CASSQADRKISYEQYF. The DNA of the CDR3 is TGTGCCAGCAGCCAGGCGGACAGAAAAATCTCCTACGAGCAGTACTTC.

The chain has TRBV27 and TRBJ2-3; D is uncertain. The V end lost 5 bases, the J end lost 3 bases, and 18 bases lay between the germline ends. This CDR3 is 16 amino acids long. Germline V gene data show CDR1 as MNHEY and CDR2 as SMNVEV (reference sequence). CDR3: CASSLGVLRRTDTQYF. The CDR3 DNA sequence: TGTGCCAGCAGTCTAGGTGTTTTGCGGCGGACAGATACGCAGTATTTT.

The chain is built from TRBV29-1 and TRBJ1-2; D might be TRBD1 (5 bases). V was clipped by 4 bases and J by 3 bases, with 15 bases between them. The germline CDR1 and CDR2 sequences are SQVTM and ANQGSEA. The CDR3 length is 14 residues. CDR3 DNA sequence: TGCAGCGTTGGCCCTCAGGGTAGGGACTATGGCTACACCTTC. It encodes CSVGPQGRDYGYTF.

This chain's CDR3 is CASSQERNQPQHF. DNA of the CDR3: TGCGCCAGCAGCCAAGAGAGGAATCAGCCCCAGCATTTT. The chain has TRBV4-1 and TRBJ1-5, with D unclear. The CDR3 loop spans 13 amino acids. The germline V and J ends were trimmed by 0 bases and 4 bases, with 4 bases remaining between them. Germline CDR1 reads MGHRA; CDR2 reads YSYEKL.